The 11 T cell receptor beta chains below were found in one sample sequenced in a study of Graves' ophthalmopathy and Graves' hyperthyroidism listed by TCRdb under 2018. The instrument given in TCRdb is Illumina HiSeq 2000. TCR beta CDR3 regions were amplified from RNA transcripts for repertoire sequencing. HTBI primers and the Qiagen OneStep RT-PCR kit were used in a first-round RT-PCR, which was followed by a second-round multiplex PCR, size selection and purification. The public reads were reanalyzed by TCRdb: fastp trimming at Q25, MiXCR alignment, in-frame beta chains only. For every CDR3 protein sequence, its rows merge into one entry that carries the most common genes and DNA. A total of about 500,000 distinct CDR3 sequences appear in this sample, about 15% of them only once. The ten biggest clones cover over 8% of the sample. Sequencing was performed on blood. These receptors originate from a woman aged 30 to 39 with Graves' ophthalmopathy. Donor details come from another sample of the same person, matched by shared clones.

The sample holds many counts of this clonotype. The chain is built from TRBV25-1 and TRBJ2-2; possible D gene TRBD2, 5 bases. Germline V lookup: CDR1 MGHDK, CDR2 SYGVNS. V lost 5 bases and J lost 1, with 11 bases in between. The CDR3 spans 15 residues. This chain's CDR3 is CASSRRGGNTGELFF. The CDR3 DNA reads TGTGCCAGCAGTAGAAGAGGAGGGAACACCGGGGAGCTGTTTTTT.

The chain uses TRBV30 and TRBJ1-5; 7 bases line up with TRBD1. The CDR3 length is 14 residues. CDR1 GTSNPN and CDR2 SVGIG come from the germline V gene (reference sequence). V lost 3 bases, J lost 7 bases, and 9 bases stayed unmatched. CDR3 DNA: TGTGCCTGGAGGCAAACAGGGGCCCAACAGCCCCAGCATTTT. It codes for CAWRQTGAQQPQHF.

In the case of this clonotype: Since a much larger clone is just one base distant, this may be a read error. This sequence joins TRBV6-2 or TRBV6-3 and TRBJ2-2; 10 bases line up with TRBD2. V lost 5 bases and J lost 4; bases outside the gene matches: 7. The CDR3 is made up of 16 amino acids. Germline V gene lookup returns CDR1 MNHEY and CDR2 SVGEGT. This chain's CDR3 is CASSHGASGSTGELFF. The DNA of the CDR3 is TGTGCCAGCAGTCACGGGGCTAGCGGGAGCACCGGGGAGCTGTTTTTT.

This clonotype was counted many times. The chain joins TRBV19 to TRBJ1-1; D is uncertain. V lost 5 bases, J lost 0 bases, and 13 bases lay in between. The CDR3 covers 15 residues. Germline assignment: CDR1 LNHDA and CDR2 SQIVND (reference sequence). CDR3 amino acids: CASSLAAALNTEAFF. CDR3 bases: TGTGCCAGTAGTTTGGCAGCCGCCCTGAACACTGAAGCTTTCTTT.

This clonotype was seen at least ten times. As DNA, the CDR3 is TGCAGTGCCAGGGAGCGGGACAGCAACTATGGCTACACCTTC. It codes for CSARERDSNYGYTF. V gene TRBV20-1 combines with J gene TRBJ1-2; 7 bases agree with TRBD1. This CDR3 is 14 amino acids long. V trimming: 6 bases; J trimming: 2 bases; junction bases outside the gene matches: 9. Per germline, CDR1 DFQATT and CDR2 SNEGSKA (reference sequence).

The chain has TRBV30 and TRBJ1-1; D perhaps matches TRBD1 (6 bases). The CDR3 spans 14 residues. Germline V CDR1 and CDR2: GTSNPN, SVGIG (reference sequence). With 2 bases removed from V and 8 bases from J, the gap between germline ends came to 18 bases. CDR3 nucleotide sequence: TGTGCCTGGAGTAGCCCGACAGGCCTCCTCGAAGCTTTCTTT. Its protein is CAWSSPTGLLEAFF.

This clonotype was picked up many times. This chain connects TRBV6-1 to TRBJ2-2; weak D call: TRBD1 (6 bases). This CDR3 has 15 residues. Germline CDR1 reads MNHNS; CDR2 reads SASEGT. Trimming removed 6 bases from V and 0 bases from J, with 11 bases in between. The CDR3 nucleotides read TGTGCCAGCAGGAAAGGGACAACGAACACCGGGGAGCTGTTTTTT. It codes for CASRKGTTNTGELFF.

This clonotype was recorded many times. The chain is built from TRBV6-1 and TRBJ1-3, with TRBD1 matching 8 bases. The CDR3 loop spans 16 amino acids. The germline CDR1 and CDR2 sequences are MNHNS and SASEGT. V dropped 6 bases and J dropped 0; count of bases not matched to a gene: 7. For the CDR3, the DNA is TGTGCCAGCAGCTTGGTGACAGGGGTCTCTGGAAACACCATATATTTT. This translates into CASSLVTGVSGNTIYF.

This clonotype was counted at least ten times. This chain joins TRBV20-1 and TRBJ2-7, with D tentatively TRBD2 (5 bases). Germline V gene lookup returns CDR1 DFQATT and CDR2 SNEGSKA (reference sequence). This CDR3 has 14 amino acids. V lost 0 bases to trimming and J lost 2 bases, with 11 bases between them. Here the CDR3 reads CSARDLRLTYEQYF. CDR3 DNA: TGCAGTGCTAGAGATCTCCGACTAACCTACGAGCAGTACTTC.

This clonotype was observed many times. One end of the junction is discordant with germline, which a read error may explain. The V call is TRBV5-1, the J call TRBJ1-1; TRBD1 aligns across 9 bases. This CDR3 has 13 amino acids. Germline V gives CDR1 SGHRS, CDR2 YFSETQ. As DNA, the CDR3 is TGTGCCAGCAGTTTGGACAGGGGAACTGAAGCTTTCTTT. Its protein product is CASSLDRGTEAFF.

The table lists this clonotype with many counts. The chain employs TRBV15 and TRBJ1-3; perhaps TRBD1 as D (5 bases). The germline V and J ends were trimmed by 1 base and 0 bases, with 7 bases remaining between them. This CDR3 contains 15 residues. Germline V gives CDR1 LNHNV, CDR2 YYDKDF (reference sequence). CDR3 sequence: CATSRGQSSGNTIYF. Here the CDR3 DNA reads TGTGCCACCAGCAGAGGACAGAGCTCTGGAAACACCATATATTTT.